Detailed here is one T cell receptor beta chain. Its antigen remains unidentified. These data belong to a study of CXCR3-negative and CXCR3-positive naive CD8 T cells (dated by TCRdb to between 2018 and 2021). General notes on the study: In total, some 130 million TRB reads were obtained, corresponding to roughly 1.5 +/- 0.3 million reads per library. TRBV-TRBJ cluster analysis included naive subsets from 5 donors and memory cells from 3 donors. The diversity and physicochemical repertoire analyses included eleven to twelve donors pooled from two independent experiments. The research as a whole found: Because surface CD5, which is linked to self-reactivity in mice, was comparable between the naive subsets, TCR interaction strength was also inferred from the physicochemical properties of TRB CDR3s. Compared with CXCR3-negative naive cells, CXCR3-positive naive cells had TRB CDR3s with higher hydrophobicity (lower Kidera factor 4), lower energy, and higher strength and volume indices. Both naive subsets had comparably high repertoire diversity, while memory CD8+ T cells had much lower repertoire diversity. Freshly isolated PBMCs were used for most assays because CXCR3 expression went down partially after cryopreservation. Naive CXCR3-negative and CXCR3-positive cells from the same donor showed similar TRBV-TRBJ usage, whereas memory cells showed distinct patterns.

Reading from cysteine to phenylalanine, the CDR3 counts 12 amino acids. Nucleotide data are not available. CDR1 and CDR2, per the germline V gene, are LGHNA and YSLEER. The data were produced on a NextSeq 550. The Human TCR Profiling Kit (MiLaboratory) was used to prepare UMI-labeled 5' RACE TRB cDNA libraries. cDNA synthesis used the entire amount of extracted RNA, and PCR amplification then used the entire amount of cDNA produced. The libraries were made side by side, with each library going through the same number of PCR cycles. Under the source paper's analysis protocol: About 53,000 +/- 10,000 unique UMI-labeled TRB cDNA molecules per library were extracted with MIGEC and MiXCR, with at least two reads per UMI required. On average, each library contained approximately 40,000 +/- 10,000 functional in-frame TRB CDR3 nucleotide clonotypes without stop codons. Diversity metrics, including normalized Shannon-Wiener and Chao1, were computed in VDJtools after downsampling to 5000 UMI-labeled TRB molecules per sample. Clonotype-size-weighted physicochemical properties of the central five CDR3 residues (interaction energy, strength, volume and Kidera factor 4) were computed in VDJtools. After reprocessing by TCRdb, each CDR3 protein sequence is one entry, and no DNA is given. The V and J calls follow TCRdb's processing rather than the paper's. This sample's table carries tens of thousands of distinct CDR3 sequences. The leading ten clones occupy about 1.6% of the sample.

For each CD8+ T cell subset, flow sorting was done in triplicate, and 300,000 or so cells per subset went directly into RLT lysis buffer. To keep memory contaminants out, a stringent definition of naive CD8+ T cells was applied: CD45RO-CCR7+CD27+CD95-. Standard density gradient centrifugation was used to isolate peripheral blood mononuclear cells from buffy coats. A FACSAria III was used to flow-sort naive CD8+ T cells into CXCR3-negative and CXCR3-positive populations. Total RNA was extracted from sorted cells with an RNeasy Mini Kit. The clonotype originates from a human donor in good health. Some clones in this sample may be carry-over from other donors' samples. The sequenced material came from naive CXCR3- CD8+ T cells from blood. The cell subset or site label corresponds to: CD45RO-CCR7+CD27+CD95- naive CD8+ T cells lacking CXCR3 (TNR3-). This chain is built from TRBV4-3 and TRBJ1-4; TCRdb's assignment of TRBD1 cannot be checked, as there is no DNA. For the CDR3, the sequence is CASSRGGEKLFF.